Listed below are T cell receptor beta chains from one sample, sequenced in a study of molecular identifiers for immune sequencing clone quantification. MiXCR was run by TCRdb on the PCR reads, yielding one entry per CDR3 protein. The sample lists just under 650,000 distinct CDR3 sequences; less than 20% were seen once. Sequencing used naive CD8+ T cells from blood, with Jurkat cell RNA spiked in. The receptors originated from a human donor in good health. Some libraries in this study had Jurkat cell RNA spiked in. Each CDR3 is given without its conserved first and last residue. The order of the fields is CDR3 protein, CDR3 length, V gene, J gene.

cdr3_aa: ASSVPTSGSSDTQY
cdr3_length: 14
v_call: TRBV9
j_call: TRBJ2-3

cdr3_aa: ASSILGERTEAF
cdr3_length: 12
v_call: TRBV19
j_call: TRBJ1-1

cdr3_aa: AARGRIQY
cdr3_length: 8
v_call: TRBV2
j_call: TRBJ2-4

cdr3_aa: ASSQEGSYEQY
cdr3_length: 11
v_call: TRBV14
j_call: TRBJ2-7

cdr3_aa: ASRPSNTGELF
cdr3_length: 11
v_call: TRBV6-2/TRBV6-3
j_call: TRBJ2-2

cdr3_aa: ASSLGGEESQY
cdr3_length: 11
v_call: TRBV5-6
j_call: TRBJ2-5

cdr3_aa: ASSLVTGGTDTQY
cdr3_length: 13
v_call: TRBV7-2
j_call: TRBJ2-3

cdr3_aa: ASRPAIAPWAEAF
cdr3_length: 13
v_call: TRBV27
j_call: TRBJ1-1

cdr3_aa: ASSLPGDGLTNEKLF
cdr3_length: 15
v_call: TRBV5-8
j_call: TRBJ1-4

cdr3_aa: ASSRGDRGFQY
cdr3_length: 11
v_call: TRBV23-1
j_call: TRBJ2-5

cdr3_aa: ASSQDLVGLAGAYEQY
cdr3_length: 16
v_call: TRBV4-2
j_call: TRBJ2-7

cdr3_aa: ATGGTGGFEQY
cdr3_length: 11
v_call: TRBV10-3
j_call: TRBJ2-7

cdr3_aa: SARDFEDTEAF
cdr3_length: 11
v_call: TRBV20-1
j_call: TRBJ1-1

cdr3_aa: ASSISTRGRAGELF
cdr3_length: 14
v_call: TRBV19
j_call: TRBJ2-2

cdr3_aa: SARASGGASYEQY
cdr3_length: 13
v_call: TRBV20-1
j_call: TRBJ2-7

cdr3_aa: ASSVYPSGAAF
cdr3_length: 11
v_call: TRBV9
j_call: TRBJ1-1

cdr3_aa: ASSLVTSGEQF
cdr3_length: 11
v_call: TRBV7-2
j_call: TRBJ2-1

cdr3_aa: ASSYSAVVAF
cdr3_length: 10
v_call: TRBV6-2/TRBV6-3
j_call: TRBJ1-1

cdr3_aa: SARARGLHEQY
cdr3_length: 11
v_call: TRBV20-1
j_call: TRBJ2-7

cdr3_aa: ASGLVLEGSSYNEQF
cdr3_length: 15
v_call: TRBV12-5
j_call: TRBJ2-1

cdr3_aa: ASSQFAAGTSSTDTQY
cdr3_length: 16
v_call: TRBV4-1
j_call: TRBJ2-3

cdr3_aa: SGTHGGYEQY
cdr3_length: 10
v_call: TRBV20-1
j_call: TRBJ2-7

cdr3_aa: ASSMMTGGFEPQH
cdr3_length: 13
v_call: TRBV19
j_call: TRBJ1-5

cdr3_aa: ASSHTGFDEKLF
cdr3_length: 12
v_call: TRBV6-6
j_call: TRBJ1-4

cdr3_aa: ASRTGGLYEQY
cdr3_length: 11
v_call: TRBV6-6
j_call: TRBJ2-7

cdr3_aa: AVSEGQGVTEAF
cdr3_length: 12
v_call: TRBV10-3
j_call: TRBJ1-1

cdr3_aa: ASSQGPHEWPNTEAF
cdr3_length: 15
v_call: TRBV3-1
j_call: TRBJ1-1

cdr3_aa: ASSHWTGTSTDTQY
cdr3_length: 14
v_call: TRBV12-3/TRBV12-4
j_call: TRBJ2-3

cdr3_aa: AISESLQSSYEQY
cdr3_length: 13
v_call: TRBV10-3
j_call: TRBJ2-7

cdr3_aa: ASSLSRGGEQY
cdr3_length: 11
v_call: TRBV5-1
j_call: TRBJ2-7

cdr3_aa: ASSVARTRSDEQY
cdr3_length: 13
v_call: TRBV9
j_call: TRBJ2-7

cdr3_aa: ASSLVLRGADEQY
cdr3_length: 13
v_call: TRBV7-2
j_call: TRBJ2-7

cdr3_aa: ASGYPGQYEQY
cdr3_length: 11
v_call: TRBV6-2/TRBV6-3
j_call: TRBJ2-7

cdr3_aa: ASIGWGGEQY
cdr3_length: 10
v_call: TRBV6-1
j_call: TRBJ2-7

cdr3_aa: ASSPQGASTGELF
cdr3_length: 13
v_call: TRBV5-8
j_call: TRBJ2-2

cdr3_aa: ASSPTGWNSPLH
cdr3_length: 12
v_call: TRBV4-3
j_call: TRBJ1-6

cdr3_aa: ASTLGYSNQPQH
cdr3_length: 12
v_call: TRBV12-3/TRBV12-4
j_call: TRBJ1-5

cdr3_aa: ASSQRRTMVYEQY
cdr3_length: 13
v_call: TRBV4-3
j_call: TRBJ2-7

cdr3_aa: AISVEAYNEQF
cdr3_length: 11
v_call: TRBV10-3
j_call: TRBJ2-1

cdr3_aa: ASRLNGVGEAF
cdr3_length: 11
v_call: TRBV12-2
j_call: TRBJ1-1

cdr3_aa: ASIHWRLGGANVLT
cdr3_length: 14
v_call: TRBV28
j_call: TRBJ2-6

cdr3_aa: SARDGGGLNTEAF
cdr3_length: 13
v_call: TRBV20-1
j_call: TRBJ1-1